Sequencing of this TCR beta chain was carried out in a study of T cell changes during pregnancy in multiple sclerosis. Germline V lookup: CDR1 SGHDT, CDR2 YYEEEE. The CDR3 is 15 amino acids. V was pared by 3 bases and J by 5 bases, with 7 bases of the junction left unmatched. Sequencing was performed with immunoSEQ multiplex PCR; in TCRdb, only in-frame clones are kept and a portion is missing. The repertoire consists of under 50,000 clones, with 95% occurring once and the leading ten covering under 6%. Source: CD8+ T cells from peripheral blood mononuclear cells, taken in the first trimester of pregnancy. The clonotype was recovered from a female donor with multiple sclerosis, enrolled in a pregnancy study. The gene calls are TRBV5-6 and TRBJ1-2, with 10 positions matching TRBD1. The DNA of the CDR3 is TGTGCCAGCAGCTCATGGACAGGGGGGACGTATGGCTACACCTTC. Residues: CASSSWTGGTYGYTF.